The text below deals with one TCR beta chain. Antigen: not known. Some clones are missing from TCRdb's copy, which holds only in-frame ones; the method was immunoSEQ multiplex PCR. Among around 1.5 million clones, 95% to 99% were seen once, and the ten largest hold about 0.45%. This entry is derived from a study of shared clonotypes between healthy human individuals. Findings and caveats of the study: Measured sharing among donors was expected to vary with sequencing depth.

The CDR3 covers 15 residues. Germline V gene lookup returns CDR1 MNHNS and CDR2 SASEGT. V lost 5 bases to trimming and J lost 2 bases, with 15 bases between them. Sequenced: naive CD4+ T cells sorted from blood. The sample's subset: CD45RA+ positively selected. The chain joins TRBV6-1 to TRBJ2-5; D not resolved. The source is a man aged 30 to 39 in good health. The CDR3 DNA is TGTGCCAGCAGTTCCCGCGCCAGACTGCAAGAGACCCAGTACTTC. Residues: CASSSRARLQETQYF.